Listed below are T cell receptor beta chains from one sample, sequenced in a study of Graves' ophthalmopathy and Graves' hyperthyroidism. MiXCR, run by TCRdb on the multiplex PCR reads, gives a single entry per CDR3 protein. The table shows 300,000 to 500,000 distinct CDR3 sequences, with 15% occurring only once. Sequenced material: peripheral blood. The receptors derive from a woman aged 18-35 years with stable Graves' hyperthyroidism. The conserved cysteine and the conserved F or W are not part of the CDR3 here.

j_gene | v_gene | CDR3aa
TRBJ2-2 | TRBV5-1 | ASSEPGTSGHTGELF
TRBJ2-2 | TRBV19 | ATTFGAGELF
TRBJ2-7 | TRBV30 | AWSVMDRVNEQY
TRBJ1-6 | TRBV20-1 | SARPGQGVSSYNSPLH
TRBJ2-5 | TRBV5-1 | ASSSWDLETQY
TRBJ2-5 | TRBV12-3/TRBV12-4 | ASRPADREFETQY
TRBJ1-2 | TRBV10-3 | AISESPAANYGYT
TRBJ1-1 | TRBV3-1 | ASSQGRGNTEAF
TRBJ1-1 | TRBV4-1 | ASSQVLGNVHTEAF
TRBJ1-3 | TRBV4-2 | ASSQDNSGNTIY
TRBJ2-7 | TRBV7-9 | ASNHEDRGRDEQY
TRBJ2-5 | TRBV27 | ASSASTGWGETQY
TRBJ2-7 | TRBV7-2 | ASSLTGAVGSYEQY
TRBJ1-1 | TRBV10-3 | AIRETAELTEAF
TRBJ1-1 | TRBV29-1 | SVMVVLGDTEAF
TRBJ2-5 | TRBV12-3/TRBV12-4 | ASSFDGRGQETQY
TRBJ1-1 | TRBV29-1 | SVAGLMNTEAF
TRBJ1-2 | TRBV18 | ASSPQGGDGYT
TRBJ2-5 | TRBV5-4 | ASSLRGKTQY
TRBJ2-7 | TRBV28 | ASSLTGAVSSYEQY
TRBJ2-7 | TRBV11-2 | ASSSPGRFYEQY
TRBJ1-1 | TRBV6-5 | ASSSGQGWNTEAF
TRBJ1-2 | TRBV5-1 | ARSLDGYGYT
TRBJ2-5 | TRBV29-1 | SAQGGRGFQETQY
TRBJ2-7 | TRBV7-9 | ASSLRQGSYEQY
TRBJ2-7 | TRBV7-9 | ASNKGGGGEQY
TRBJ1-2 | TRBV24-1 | ATSDLRDRDTGRYGYT
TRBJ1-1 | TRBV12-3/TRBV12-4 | ASSSRNTEAF
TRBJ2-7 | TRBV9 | ASSSRDSPGTYEQY
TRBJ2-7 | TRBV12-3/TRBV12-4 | ASKQGTYEQY
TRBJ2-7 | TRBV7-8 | ASSLVDTSLYEQY
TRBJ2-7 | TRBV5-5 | ASSLTGEPY
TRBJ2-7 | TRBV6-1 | ASSRSPPGYEQY
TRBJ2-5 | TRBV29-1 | SVGTYETQY
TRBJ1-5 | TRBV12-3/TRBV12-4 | ASSRIWVDQPQH
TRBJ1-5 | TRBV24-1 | ANWTGGCLGENQPQH
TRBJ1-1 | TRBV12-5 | ASGLGQGLAF
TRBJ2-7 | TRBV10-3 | AINADGSSYEQY
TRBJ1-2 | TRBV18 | ASPPLRREVYGYT
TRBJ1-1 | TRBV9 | ASSVVGGGTEAF
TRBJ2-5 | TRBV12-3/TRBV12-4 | ASIRGSEETQY
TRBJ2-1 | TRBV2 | ASSERGQGYNEQF
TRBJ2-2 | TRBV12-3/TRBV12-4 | ASSIHTGELF
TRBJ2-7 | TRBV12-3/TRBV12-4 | ASSLPPDEQY
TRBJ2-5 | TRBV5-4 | AIGTSEETQY